The present TCR beta chain was sequenced within a study of control samples from healthy donors and cancer patients. Sequencing was performed with immunoSEQ multiplex PCR; in TCRdb, only in-frame clones are kept and a portion is missing. The sample holds some 160,000 clones, around nine tenths seen once. The V gene end was trimmed by 4 bases and the J gene end by 2 bases; junction bases not matched to a gene: 5. Germline CDR1 is LGHDT and CDR2 is YNNKEL (reference sequence). This CDR3 region has 16 residues. The sequenced sample consisted of blood. The clonotype comes from a woman in her twenties or thirties in good health. V gene TRBV3-1 (or the pseudogene TRBV3-2) combines with J gene TRBJ2-2; 9 bases are shared with TRBD2. CDR3 residues: CASSRLAGANTGELFF. CDR3 nucleotides: TGTGCCAGCAGCCGATTAGCGGGAGCTAACACCGGGGAGCTGTTTTTT.